The clone carrying this T cell receptor beta chain was seen more than once but under ten times. The sample is drawn from a study of PD-L1 blockade in urothelial cancer. Study-wide background: The patients' atezolizumab therapy, 1,200 mg intravenously every 3 weeks, started in the mid-2010s. Analysis of blood occurred 3 weeks (second dose) and 6 weeks after treatment start. Median T cell yield from blood was roughly 150,000.

This CDR3 comprises 16 residues. Germline V gives CDR1 KGHSH, CDR2 LQKENI. V lost 3 bases, J lost 4 bases, and 11 bases stayed unmatched. Peripheral blood mononuclear cells were collected from every patient before and during treatment, yielding between 1 and 8 samples per patient. The method was immunoSEQ multiplex PCR; TCRdb's version includes in-frame clones alone and lacks a portion of them. The table records roughly 20,000 clones, just over 85% of them present only once. The receptor's source is a man aged 50 to 60 with urothelial cancer. This specimen was PBMCs, taken around atezolizumab (anti-PD-L1) treatment. The chain links TRBV18 to TRBJ2-7, with 8 bases lining up with TRBD2. The DNA of the CDR3 is TGTGCCAGCTCACCGGGGGGGAAGCGGGAGTTTTACGAGCAGTACTTC. As protein: CASSPGGKREFYEQYF.